This T cell receptor (beta chain) comes out of a study of OX40 agonist ivuxolimab in advanced cancers. In the study overall: Patients were treated with ivuxolimab, an agonistic anti-OX40 (CD134) antibody.

The study's findings and limits: With doses of 0.1 to 3.0 mg/kg, CD4+ and CD8+ blood T cells had undergone clonal expansion by week 6. Mean expanded clone counts were higher in CD8+ than CD4+ T cells.

The data were produced by immunoSEQ multiplex PCR, yet TCRdb's version contains in-frame clones alone and is incomplete. The data hold about 20,000 clones, with around 79% observed a single time. For this clone: The target antigen is unknown.

Germline V lookup: CDR1 MNHNS, CDR2 SASEGT. V lost 2 bases and J lost 0, with 7 bases in between. The CDR3 extends over 14 amino acids. This receptor was identified in an adult with an advanced solid tumor such as melanoma, head and neck, liver or kidney cancer. This chain joins TRBV6-1 and TRBJ1-2; no clear D. Sample: CD4+ or CD8+ T cells sorted from blood, taken in a trial of the OX40 agonist ivuxolimab. CDR3 in DNA: TGTGCCAGCAGTGAATCGGTCACTAACTATGGCTACACCTTC. It yields the protein CASSESVTNYGYTF.